The 15 T cell receptor beta chains below come from one sample, sequenced in a study of human T cells and chemical hapten exposure. Time point specified: pre-sensitization, week 0. As for treatment: therapeutic diphenylcyclopropenone sensitization with weekly scalp DPC. One entry per CDR3 protein results from TCRdb running MiXCR on the RACE reads. The sample contains fewer than 200,000 distinct CDR3 sequences, almost 30% of which appear only once. Material: whole blood, obtained in connection with sensitization to the hapten diphenylcyclopropenone (DPC). These receptors were collected from a woman younger than 45 with alopecia areata. Some clones in this sample may be carry-over from other donors' samples.

The rearrangement joins TRBV7-2 to TRBJ2-2; D ambiguous. The CDR3 sequence is 16 residues long. With 1 base removed from V and 5 bases from J, the gap between germline ends came to 14 bases. Germline V gene sequence: CDR1 SGHTA, CDR2 FQGNSA. The CDR3 DNA sequence: TGTGCCAGCAGCTTAGGACACTCCCGACGGACCGGGGAGCTGTTTTTT. It specifies CASSLGHSRRTGELFF.

CDR3 in DNA: TGTGCCAGCAGTGTCACAGGGGACTGGTCTGGCTACACCTTC. Its translation: CASSVTGDWSGYTF. The chain carries TRBV27 and TRBJ1-2, with 7 bases aligning to TRBD1. Germline V lookup: CDR1 MNHEY, CDR2 SMNVEV (reference sequence). V gave up 5 bases and J gave up 7 bases; unmatched junction bases: 10. This CDR3 contains 14 residues.

In this sample, this clonotype turned up a few times. V and J are TRBV3-1 and TRBJ2-1, with a weak D call TRBD2 (6 bases). This CDR3 spans 13 amino acids. Germline V gene data show CDR1 as LGHDT and CDR2 as YNNKEL (reference sequence). V lost 4 bases, J lost 9 bases, and 13 bases lay in between. CDR3 nucleotide sequence: TGTGCCAGCAGCCCTACTAGCTTAGGTGAGCAGTTCTTC. Amino acid sequence: CASSPTSLGEQFF.

The rearrangement joins TRBV4-2 to TRBJ1-2, with D possibly TRBD1 on 5 matching bases. Germline V gene sequence: CDR1 LGHNA, CDR2 YNFKEQ. Trimming shortened V by 3 bases and J by 0 bases, and 11 bases separated the two germline ends. The CDR3 is made up of 15 amino acids. The CDR3 DNA reads TGTGCCAGCAGCCAGGAACCGACAGCTAACTATGGCTACACCTTC. Its translation is CASSQEPTANYGYTF.

This clonotype has ten or more counts. The CDR3 coding sequence is TGTGCCAGCAGCTTAGGGACGGTCCAAGAGACCCAGTACTTC. This codes for CASSLGTVQETQYF. The chain uses TRBV7-2 and TRBJ2-5; D uncertain. V lost 1 base and J lost 1, with 7 bases in between. CDR1 SGHTA and CDR2 FQGNSA come from the germline V gene. The CDR3 contains 14 residues.

This clonotype was seen a handful of times. The J gene is TRBJ2-5, the V gene TRBV4-3; 8 nucleotides align to TRBD2. This CDR3 contains 16 residues. CDR1 is LGHNA, CDR2 YSLEER, per germline. J lost 4 bases, V lost 4 bases, and 11 bases had no gene match. CDR3 sequence (DNA): TGCGCCAGCAGCCGAAGTTCCGGGACTAGTAGAGAGACCCAGTACTTC. Translating it yields CASSRSSGTSRETQYF.

This clonotype was detected a few times. The rearrangement uses TRBV4-2 and TRBJ2-7, with unresolved D. The V end was cut by 0 bases, the J end by 6 bases, with 6 bases between. The germline V gene encodes CDR1 LGHNA and CDR2 YNFKEQ. The CDR3 length is 12 residues. For the CDR3, the DNA is TGTGCCAGCAGCCAAGATAGGGCCGAGCAGTACTTC. This encodes CASSQDRAEQYF.

Ten or more counts support this clonotype. The rearrangement links TRBV29-1 to TRBJ2-7; 13 positions match TRBD2. CDR3 length equals 14 residues. Germline CDR1 and CDR2: SQVTM and ANQGSEA. V shed 6 bases and J 6 bases; nucleotides not matched to a gene: 8. The CDR3 sequence is CSVQGLAGIGEQYF. The CDR3 nucleotides are TGCAGCGTACAGGGACTAGCGGGGATCGGCGAGCAGTACTTC.

This clonotype has just a few counts. The chain couples TRBV5-1 to TRBJ2-5; D is possibly TRBD1 or TRBD2 (5 bases each). V was shortened by 6 bases and J by 5 bases, with 14 bases between the two germline ends. The CDR3 is made up of 13 amino acids. Germline assignment: CDR1 SGHRS and CDR2 YFSETQ. The CDR3 region is CASKLWGMETQYF. CDR3 DNA: TGCGCCAGCAAGCTATGGGGGATGGAGACCCAGTACTTC.

The chain uses TRBV10-3 and TRBJ2-1; D perhaps matches TRBD1 (5 bases). Trimming pared 4 bases from V and 1 base from J, leaving 11 bases between. Germline assignment: CDR1 ENHRY and CDR2 SYGVKD. The CDR3 has 15 amino acids. This CDR3 is CAISGWAGSYNEQFF. The CDR3, as DNA: TGTGCCATCAGTGGTTGGGCAGGGTCCTACAATGAGCAGTTCTTC.

This sequence joins TRBV20-1 and TRBJ2-3, with 8 bases fitting TRBD2. Germline lookup yields CDR1 DFQATT and CDR2 SNEGSKA (reference sequence). CDR3 size: 15 residues. V trimming: 4 bases; J trimming: 5 bases; junction bases outside the gene matches: 11. CDR3 sequence reads: CSANQRESVRDTQYF. In nucleotides, the CDR3 is TGCAGTGCTAATCAGCGGGAGAGCGTCAGAGATACGCAGTATTTT.

This clonotype was found a few times. This chain connects TRBV28 to TRBJ1-4, with unresolved D. The V and J ends lost 0 bases and 0 bases respectively, with 8 bases between them. The germline CDR1 and CDR2 sequences are MDHEN and SYDVKM. This CDR3 contains 16 residues. The CDR3 is CASSLWGESTNEKLFF. The DNA of the CDR3 is TGTGCCAGCAGTTTATGGGGAGAGTCAACTAATGAAAAACTGTTTTTT.

This clonotype showed up just a few times. The V and J genes are TRBV24-1 and TRBJ2-3; perhaps TRBD2 as D (5 bases). Germline V lookup: CDR1 KGHDR, CDR2 SFDVKD. Trimming shortened V by 5 bases and J by 9 bases, and 14 bases separated the two germline ends. This CDR3 is built from 13 residues. The chain's CDR3 is CATSARGEETQYF. CDR3 coding DNA: TGTGCCACCAGTGCACGGGGTGAGGAAACGCAGTATTTT.

The J gene is TRBJ1-6, the V gene TRBV28; D unresolved. This CDR3 spans 17 amino acids. CDR1 is MDHEN and CDR2 is SYDVKM in the germline V gene. Trimming stripped 3 bases from V and 0 bases from J, with 12 bases between. For the CDR3, the DNA is TGTGCCAGCAGTTTTGTGGCATTAAGCTCCTATAATTCACCCCTCCACTTT. This translates into CASSFVALSSYNSPLHF. Full variable domain (rest looked up from reference TRBV28 and TRBJ1-6): DVKVTQSSRYLVKRTGEKVFLECVQDMDHENMFWYRQDPGLGLRLIYFSYDVKMKEKGDIPEGYSVSREKKERFSLILESASTNQTSMYLCASSFVALSSYNSPLHFGNGTRLTVT.

The V and J genes are TRBV7-2 and TRBJ2-7; 9 bases fit TRBD2. Germline V gene lookup returns CDR1 SGHTA and CDR2 FQGNSA. The CDR3 consists of 16 residues. Unmatched junction bases numbered 10, after V lost 1 base and J lost 6 bases. DNA for the CDR3: TGTGCCAGCAGCTTAGGGCTGGCGGGAGGGTTCCTCGAGCAGTACTTC. It specifies CASSLGLAGGFLEQYF.